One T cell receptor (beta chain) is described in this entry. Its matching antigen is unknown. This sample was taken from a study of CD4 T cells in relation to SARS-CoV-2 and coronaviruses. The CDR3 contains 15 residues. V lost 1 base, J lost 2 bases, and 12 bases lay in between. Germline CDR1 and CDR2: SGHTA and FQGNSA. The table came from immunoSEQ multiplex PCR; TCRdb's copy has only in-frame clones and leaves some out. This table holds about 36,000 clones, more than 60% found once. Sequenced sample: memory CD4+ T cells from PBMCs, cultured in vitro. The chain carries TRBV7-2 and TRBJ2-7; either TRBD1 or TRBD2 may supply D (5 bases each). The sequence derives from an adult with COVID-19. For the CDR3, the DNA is TGTGCCAGCAGCTTAGACGGGGCTTCCACCTACGAGCAGTACTTC. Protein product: CASSLDGASTYEQYF.